These 3 T cell receptor beta chains share one sample of origin, sequenced in a study of CD8 T cells in Susac syndrome. RNA, at about 0.45 to 1 ug, was reverse transcribed with random hexamers. TCRdb re-called the immunoSEQ multiplex PCR reads with MiXCR, one entry per CDR3 protein. The table lists 130,000 or so distinct CDR3 sequences, around 94% of them singletons. The specimen was CD4+ T cells from PBMCs. Receptors were obtained from a human donor in good health.

The CDR3 DNA sequence: TGTGCCAGCAGCGCCAGGGACAGGGGATACGAGCAGTACTTC. Translation: CASSARDRGYEQYF. The rearrangement links TRBV7-2 to TRBJ2-7, with 10 nucleotides matching TRBD1. The CDR3 has 14 amino acids. Looked up from germline, CDR1 is SGHTA and CDR2 is FQGNSA. After removal of 5 bases from V and 4 bases from J, the junction contained 5 bases not matched to a gene.

The chain uses TRBV7-9 and TRBJ2-5, with TRBD1 as a possible D gene (6 bases). Germline V gene lookup returns CDR1 SEHNR and CDR2 FQNEAQ (reference sequence). The CDR3 extends over 14 amino acids. Trimming removed 7 bases at V and 4 bases at J, with 16 bases between. Here the CDR3 reads CASTSGADGETQYF. The CDR3 DNA follows: TGTGCCAGCACCTCAGGGGCGGACGGAGAGACCCAGTACTTC.

The V call is TRBV6-6, the J call TRBJ2-7; D not resolved. Trimming pared 4 bases from V and 7 bases from J, leaving 8 bases between. There are 11 residues in the CDR3. Germline values: CDR1 MNHNY, CDR2 SVGAGI (reference sequence). The CDR3 DNA reads as TGTGCCAGCAGTTCCCTGAGGGAGCAGTACTTC. Amino acids: CASSSLREQYF.